One T cell receptor (beta chain) is described in this entry. The antigen it binds to is not known. Per-base quality was not reported, and no clone a single base away is much larger than it. Only healthy Caucasian donors were included. Three pairs of female monozygotic twins, all aged roughly 18 to 29 years, were included in the twin cohort. Positive isolation kits from Invitrogen were used to isolate the CD4+ and CD8+ T cell populations. The source of the sample is a study of identical twins (dated by TCRdb to the mid-2010s). Study-level background: The study deep-sequenced TCR alpha and beta repertoires from monozygotic twins, unrelated adults of various ages and cord blood to test whether fetal clonotypes persist. To rule out contamination, replicate twin experiments were performed at different times with different library preparation protocols.

Study-level results and caveats: Because the same donors could not be followed over many years, conclusions were based on cross-sectional statistical analysis. Recombination models systematically underestimated out-of-frame TCR alpha sharing in monozygotic twins but agreed with sharing between unrelated individuals. Fewer insertions were carried by abundant cord blood beta clonotypes, a similar but weaker trend appeared in young adult naive repertoires, and no such trend appeared in memory repertoires. Zero-insertion analyses could be partly confounded by invariant T cells such as MAIT and iNKT, although diverse VJ usage argued against such confounding for most clonotypes. Out-of-frame TCR alpha sequences shared between twins showed an excess of low generation-probability sequences compared with coincidental sharing between unrelated individuals. Excess twin sharing in beta out-of-frame sequences was weaker because fewer shared sequences lowered the signal-to-noise ratio.

CDR1 and CDR2, looked up from the germline V gene, are SQVTM and ANQGSEA. The CDR3 contains 13 residues, cysteine and phenylalanine counted. The only DNA kept is the CDR3, 39 bases in frame from the first base. Trimming removed 4 bases from V and 5 bases from J, leaving 13 bases between the germline ends. Receptors were amplified or captured by 5' RACE. The sequencing machine was an Illumina HiSeq 2000. Template switching introduced a universal primer binding site; the final cDNA contained a unique molecular identifier, enabling accurate counting of TCR cDNA molecules. First-strand cDNA for TCR alpha and beta chains was synthesized from specific primers in the conserved constant-segment region. Each cDNA library was double barcoded, with a SMART-Mk sample barcode plus Illumina barcodes, to control for contamination. TruSeq adapter sequences and Illumina sample barcodes were added in two successive PCR steps. The Illumina HiSeq platform was used with custom primers to sequence TCR alpha and beta cDNA libraries. The authors' pipeline ran thus. Unique molecular identifiers were extracted from raw reads with MiGEC, and CDR3 positions were determined with MiXCR. For each individual, recombination models were inferred using an EM algorithm with the repgenHMM and IGoR tools. The tcR package in R was used for shared clonotype analysis, with sharing normalized by the product of cloneset sizes. Out-of-frame nonproductive sequences were analyzed to study raw recombination free of thymic and clonal selection effects. In TCRdb, the public reads were trimmed at Q25 with fastp and aligned with MiXCR, with productive beta chains retained. Every CDR3 protein is listed once, alongside the most common genes and DNA of its rows. None of the V and J calls come from the authors' own analysis; TCRdb made them. A total of 520,000 or so distinct CDR3 sequences appear in this sample, 20% to 25% of them only once. The ten largest clones represent about 0.91% of the sample.

In addition, the sample was reused for a study of T cells expressing NK-cell markers. That second report states: TCR beta-chain repertoires were profiled in sorted CD3+CD56+NKG2C+, CD3+CD56+NKG2C- and CD3+CD56-NKG2C+ T-cell subsets from about 8 donors. Seven of the eight sequenced donors were HCMV-seropositive and one was HCMV-seronegative. To restrict sorting to alphabetaTCR-expressing T cells, an anti-gammadeltaTCR antibody was added in several experiments. In over 5 donors, the dominant CD3+CD56+NKG2C+ clonotypes were among the top 10 CD8+ clonotypes and accounted for about 1.0-7.5% of CD8+ T cells. Those dominant clonotypes were again the most abundant among CD3+CD56-NKG2C+ cells in four donors, at about 28.3-65%. Whether the expanded NKG2C-expressing T cell clones were specific for HCMV antigens was left unclear. The eight sequenced donors were randomly selected healthy volunteers, three men and five women. HCMV serostatus was determined by detecting HCMV-specific IgG in serum with a commercial ELISA kit. MIGEC was used to demultiplex reads and group the reads by UMI, and MiTCR was used to assemble and quantify clonotypes. Only TCR cDNA sequences supported by at least two reads were kept to exclude erroneous sequences. The tcR package was used for downstream repertoire analysis, and clonotypes were matched across fractions by CDR3 nucleotide sequence plus V segment. VDJmatch was used to annotate antigen specificity against VDJdb, with one amino acid substitution in CDR3 allowed.

The source material was CD4+ T cells sorted from blood. The chain links TRBV29-1 with TRBJ2-3; no confident D gene assignment can be made. The receptor was isolated from a woman aged 18-35 years in good health. The CDR3 amino acid sequence is: CSVGALSIDTQYF. The sequence in DNA is TGCAGCGTTGGGGCCTTAAGTATAGATACGCAGTATTTT.